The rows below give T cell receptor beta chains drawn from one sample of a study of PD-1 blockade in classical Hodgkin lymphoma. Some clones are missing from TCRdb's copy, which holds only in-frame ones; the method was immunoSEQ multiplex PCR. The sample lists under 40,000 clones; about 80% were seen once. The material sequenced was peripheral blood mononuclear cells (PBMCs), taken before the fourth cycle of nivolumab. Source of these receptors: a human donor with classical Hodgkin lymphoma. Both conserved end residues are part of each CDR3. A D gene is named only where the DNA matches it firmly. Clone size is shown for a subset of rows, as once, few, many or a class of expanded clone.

cdr3_aa: CASSLAGTSGDNEQFF; cdr3_nt: TGCGCCAGCAGCTTGGCCGGGACTAGCGGGGACAATGAGCAGTTCTTC; d_call: TRBD2; v_call: TRBV5-1; clone_size: .; j_call: TRBJ2-1
cdr3_aa: CASSEGFGGSSGANVLTF; cdr3_nt: TGTGCCAGCAGTGAAGGGTTCGGGGGGAGCTCTGGGGCCAACGTCCTGACTTTC; d_call: TRBD2; v_call: TRBV6-4; clone_size: .; j_call: TRBJ2-6
cdr3_aa: CASSPRPTERTGELFF; cdr3_nt: TGTGCCAGCAGCCCCCGCCCAACGGAGAGGACCGGGGAGCTGTTTTTT; d_call: .; v_call: TRBV7-9; clone_size: .; j_call: TRBJ2-2
cdr3_aa: CASSTRQGASPLHF; cdr3_nt: TGCGCCAGCAGCACCAGACAGGGAGCGTCACCCCTCCACTTT; d_call: TRBD1; v_call: TRBV5-1; clone_size: .; j_call: TRBJ1-6
cdr3_aa: CSASRSETQYF; cdr3_nt: TGCAGTGCCAGCCGGTCAGAGACCCAGTACTTC; d_call: .; v_call: TRBV20-1; clone_size: .; j_call: TRBJ2-5
cdr3_aa: CASSLQGGNTEAFF; cdr3_nt: TGTGCCAGCAGCTTACAGGGGGGAAACACTGAAGCTTTCTTT; d_call: TRBD1; v_call: TRBV7-3; clone_size: .; j_call: TRBJ1-1
cdr3_aa: CASSVTRYYEQYF; cdr3_nt: TGTGCCAGCAGTGTAACTCGCTACTACGAGCAGTACTTC; d_call: .; v_call: TRBV6-1; clone_size: .; j_call: TRBJ2-7
cdr3_aa: CASSLVGQGYYGYTF; cdr3_nt: TGTGCCAGCAGCTTGGTGGGACAGGGGTACTATGGCTACACCTTC; d_call: TRBD1; v_call: TRBV5-6; clone_size: .; j_call: TRBJ1-2
cdr3_aa: CASSQDGPYGYTF; cdr3_nt: TGTGCCAGCAGCCAAGATGGGCCTTATGGCTACACCTTC; d_call: .; v_call: TRBV4-2; clone_size: .; j_call: TRBJ1-2
cdr3_aa: CASSLYREFGYGYTF; cdr3_nt: TGTGCCAGCAGTTTATATCGGGAATTCGGGTATGGCTACACCTTC; d_call: .; v_call: TRBV28; clone_size: .; j_call: TRBJ1-2
cdr3_aa: CASLFTGVSSYNEQFF; cdr3_nt: TGTGCCAGCCTCTTTACGGGGGTGAGCTCCTACAATGAGCAGTTCTTC; d_call: .; v_call: TRBV5-6; clone_size: .; j_call: TRBJ2-1
cdr3_aa: CATRGDRIGGELFF; cdr3_nt: TGTGCCACCAGGGGGGACAGGATCGGCGGGGAGCTGTTTTTT; d_call: TRBD1; v_call: TRBV15; clone_size: .; j_call: TRBJ2-2
cdr3_aa: CASGWAAGGSPGELFF; cdr3_nt: TGTGCTAGTGGTTGGGCCGCGGGGGGGAGCCCCGGGGAGCTGTTTTTT; d_call: TRBD2; v_call: TRBV12-5; clone_size: once; j_call: TRBJ2-2
cdr3_aa: CASSLAQYTGELFF; cdr3_nt: TGTGCCAGCAGCTTAGCACAGTACACCGGGGAGCTGTTTTTT; d_call: .; v_call: TRBV7-2; clone_size: .; j_call: TRBJ2-2
cdr3_aa: CASSARSVWDTEAFF; cdr3_nt: TGTGCCAGCAGCGCTCGGTCGGTCTGGGACACTGAAGCTTTCTTT; d_call: .; v_call: TRBV9; clone_size: .; j_call: TRBJ1-1
cdr3_aa: CASSQDSSPARGNQPQHF; cdr3_nt: TGTGCCAGCAGCCAAGATTCGTCCCCGGCACGAGGGAATCAGCCCCAGCATTTT; d_call: .; v_call: TRBV4-2; clone_size: few; j_call: TRBJ1-5
cdr3_aa: CASSAGQGSDGYTF; cdr3_nt: TGCGCCAGCAGCGCGGGACAGGGGTCCGATGGCTACACCTTC; d_call: TRBD1; v_call: TRBV5-1; clone_size: once; j_call: TRBJ1-2
cdr3_aa: CASSLIGLGQGPYEQYF; cdr3_nt: TGTGCCAGCTCACTAATAGGGCTCGGGCAAGGACCCTACGAGCAGTACTTC; d_call: .; v_call: TRBV18; clone_size: few; j_call: TRBJ2-7
cdr3_aa: CASSLVSGANVLTF; cdr3_nt: TGTGCCAGCAGTTTGGTATCTGGGGCCAACGTCCTGACTTTC; d_call: .; v_call: TRBV27; clone_size: .; j_call: TRBJ2-6
cdr3_aa: CASRPWGGGPPSTDTQYF; cdr3_nt: TGTGCCAGCAGGCCCTGGGGCGGGGGACCTCCTAGCACAGATACGCAGTATTTT; d_call: TRBD2; v_call: TRBV28; clone_size: .; j_call: TRBJ2-3
cdr3_aa: CASSLIRGAYNEQFF; cdr3_nt: TGTGCCAGCAGCCTCATCAGGGGCGCCTACAATGAGCAGTTCTTC; d_call: .; v_call: TRBV11-2; clone_size: .; j_call: TRBJ2-1
cdr3_aa: CASSFWTGSGTEAFF; cdr3_nt: TGTGCCAGCAGTTTCTGGACAGGGAGCGGCACTGAAGCTTTCTTT; d_call: TRBD1; v_call: TRBV6-5; clone_size: .; j_call: TRBJ1-1
cdr3_aa: CASSYASTAYNSPLHF; cdr3_nt: TGTGCCAGCAGTTATGCCTCGACAGCCTATAATTCACCCCTCCACTTT; d_call: .; v_call: TRBV6-5; clone_size: .; j_call: TRBJ1-6
cdr3_aa: CASSEAWQVGSYNSPLHF; cdr3_nt: TGTGCCAGCAGTGAAGCGTGGCAGGTTGGCTCCTATAATTCACCCCTCCACTTT; d_call: .; v_call: TRBV2; clone_size: .; j_call: TRBJ1-6
cdr3_aa: CASSSGTGGNSPLHF; cdr3_nt: TGCGCCAGCAGCTCGGGGACAGGGGGAAATTCACCCCTCCACTTT; d_call: TRBD1; v_call: TRBV5-1; clone_size: few; j_call: TRBJ1-6
cdr3_aa: CASSYGGGANTEAFF; cdr3_nt: TGTGCCAGCAGTTATGGGGGCGGGGCGAACACTGAAGCTTTCTTT; d_call: .; v_call: TRBV2; clone_size: .; j_call: TRBJ1-1
cdr3_aa: CASSFRDRDIYEQYF; cdr3_nt: TGTGCCAGCAGTTTTAGGGACAGGGATATCTACGAGCAGTACTTC; d_call: TRBD1; v_call: TRBV28; clone_size: .; j_call: TRBJ2-7
cdr3_aa: CASRPDRGGNTIYF; cdr3_nt: TGTGCCAGCAGACCGGACAGGGGTGGAAACACCATATATTTT; d_call: TRBD1; v_call: TRBV28; clone_size: .; j_call: TRBJ1-3
cdr3_aa: CASIPSGGYDTQYF; cdr3_nt: TGCGCCAGCATTCCTAGCGGGGGGTACGATACGCAGTATTTT; d_call: TRBD2; v_call: TRBV10-2; clone_size: once; j_call: TRBJ2-3
cdr3_aa: CASSQVWWNQPQHF; cdr3_nt: TGCGCCAGCAGCCAAGTCTGGTGGAATCAGCCCCAGCATTTT; d_call: .; v_call: TRBV4-1; clone_size: .; j_call: TRBJ1-5
cdr3_aa: CASTNPWERGAATQYF; cdr3_nt: TGTGCCAGCACCAACCCCTGGGAGCGGGGGGCCGCTACGCAGTATTTT; d_call: TRBD2; v_call: TRBV7-8; clone_size: .; j_call: TRBJ2-3
cdr3_aa: CASSSEWLNYGYTF; cdr3_nt: TGTGCCAGCAGTTCCGAGTGGCTTAACTATGGCTACACCTTC; d_call: .; v_call: TRBV28; clone_size: once; j_call: TRBJ1-2
cdr3_aa: CASSQWGQGPYEQYF; cdr3_nt: TGCGCCAGCAGTCAATGGGGACAGGGCCCCTACGAGCAGTACTTC; d_call: TRBD1; v_call: TRBV23-1; clone_size: .; j_call: TRBJ2-7
cdr3_aa: CASSFRPSGTDTQYF; cdr3_nt: TGCGCCAGCAGCTTCAGACCCTCGGGCACAGATACGCAGTATTTT; d_call: .; v_call: TRBV5-1; clone_size: few; j_call: TRBJ2-3
cdr3_aa: CASSEAERRARKYF; cdr3_nt: TGTGCCAGCAGTGAAGCGGAACGGAGAGCAAGGAAGTACTTC; d_call: .; v_call: TRBV6-1; clone_size: .; j_call: TRBJ2-7
cdr3_aa: CASSLGSGRRGKTDTQYF; cdr3_nt: TGTGCCAGCAGCTTAGGTTCCGGGCGAAGAGGGAAGACAGATACGCAGTATTTT; d_call: .; v_call: TRBV7-9; clone_size: .; j_call: TRBJ2-3
cdr3_aa: CASSFRVEQPQHF; cdr3_nt: TGTGCCAGCAGTTTCAGGGTCGAACAGCCCCAGCATTTT; d_call: .; v_call: TRBV27; clone_size: .; j_call: TRBJ1-5
cdr3_aa: CARNGTVPHEQYF; cdr3_nt: TGTGCCAGAAACGGGACGGTCCCCCACGAGCAGTACTTC; d_call: .; v_call: TRBV19; clone_size: .; j_call: TRBJ2-7
cdr3_aa: CASSLSQEASYEQYF; cdr3_nt: TGTGCCAGCAGTTTAAGTCAGGAGGCCAGCTACGAGCAGTACTTC; d_call: .; v_call: TRBV27; clone_size: .; j_call: TRBJ2-7
cdr3_aa: CASSLWDRVGEQYF; cdr3_nt: TGTGCCAGCAGTTTATGGGACAGGGTAGGCGAGCAGTACTTC; d_call: TRBD1; v_call: TRBV27; clone_size: once; j_call: TRBJ2-7
cdr3_aa: CASSQDVGTNEKLFF; cdr3_nt: TGTGCCAGCAGCCAAGATGTGGGGACTAATGAAAAACTGTTTTTT; d_call: .; v_call: TRBV4-2; clone_size: .; j_call: TRBJ1-4
cdr3_aa: CASSFGDRAQPQHF; cdr3_nt: TGTGCCAGCAGCTTTGGGGACAGAGCTCAGCCCCAGCATTTT; d_call: TRBD1; v_call: TRBV7-9; clone_size: .; j_call: TRBJ1-5
cdr3_aa: CASSTSLSDAYEQYF; cdr3_nt: .; d_call: .; v_call: TRBV6-5; clone_size: .; j_call: TRBJ2-7
cdr3_aa: CASILAPGDPYNEQFF; cdr3_nt: TGTGCCAGCATCCTCGCGCCGGGGGACCCCTACAATGAGCAGTTCTTC; d_call: .; v_call: TRBV27; clone_size: .; j_call: TRBJ2-1
cdr3_aa: CASSRLSDTQYF; cdr3_nt: TGTGCCAGCAGCCGACTTTCAGATACGCAGTATTTT; d_call: .; v_call: TRBV9; clone_size: .; j_call: TRBJ2-3
cdr3_aa: CASSQELFSQPQHF; cdr3_nt: TGTGCCAGCAGCCAAGAGTTATTTAGTCAGCCCCAGCATTTT; d_call: .; v_call: TRBV4-2; clone_size: .; j_call: TRBJ1-5
cdr3_aa: CASSLSGEGLGGYTF; cdr3_nt: TGTGCCAGCAGCTTATCAGGGGAAGGTCTTGGTGGCTACACCTTC; d_call: .; v_call: TRBV11-1; clone_size: .; j_call: TRBJ1-2
cdr3_aa: CASSLNLRGISGNTIYF; cdr3_nt: TGTGCCAGCAGCTTAAACCTCCGGGGTATCTCTGGAAACACCATATATTTT; d_call: .; v_call: TRBV7-2; clone_size: .; j_call: TRBJ1-3
cdr3_aa: CASSQGDSGANVLTF; cdr3_nt: TGTGCCAGCAGCCAAGGAGACTCTGGGGCCAACGTCCTGACTTTC; d_call: .; v_call: TRBV5-4; clone_size: .; j_call: TRBJ2-6
cdr3_aa: CASRWSQGWVETQYF; cdr3_nt: TGTGCCAGCAGGTGGTCACAGGGATGGGTAGAGACCCAGTACTTC; d_call: .; v_call: TRBV6-1; clone_size: .; j_call: TRBJ2-5
cdr3_aa: CASSLVVGQGAIWHF; cdr3_nt: .; d_call: .; v_call: TRBV5-1; clone_size: .; j_call: TRBJ2-5
cdr3_aa: CASSPQRTEAFF; cdr3_nt: TGTGCCAGCAGCCCTCAGAGAACTGAAGCTTTCTTT; d_call: .; v_call: TRBV13; clone_size: .; j_call: TRBJ1-1
cdr3_aa: CASSDLSNTEAFF; cdr3_nt: TGTGCCAGTTCGGACTTATCAAACACTGAAGCTTTCTTT; d_call: .; v_call: TRBV19; clone_size: .; j_call: TRBJ1-1
cdr3_aa: CSATETGYEQYF; cdr3_nt: TGCAGCGCAACAGAAACAGGTTACGAGCAGTACTTC; d_call: .; v_call: TRBV29-1; clone_size: .; j_call: TRBJ2-7
cdr3_aa: CASSSGLAGGQETQYF; cdr3_nt: TGTGCCAGCAGTTCGGGACTAGCGGGGGGTCAAGAGACCCAGTACTTC; d_call: TRBD2; v_call: TRBV6-5; clone_size: .; j_call: TRBJ2-5
cdr3_aa: CASSLGAGSTNEKLFF; cdr3_nt: TGTGCCAGCAGCTTGGGGGCAGGGTCAACTAATGAAAAACTGTTTTTT; d_call: .; v_call: TRBV5-5; clone_size: .; j_call: TRBJ1-4